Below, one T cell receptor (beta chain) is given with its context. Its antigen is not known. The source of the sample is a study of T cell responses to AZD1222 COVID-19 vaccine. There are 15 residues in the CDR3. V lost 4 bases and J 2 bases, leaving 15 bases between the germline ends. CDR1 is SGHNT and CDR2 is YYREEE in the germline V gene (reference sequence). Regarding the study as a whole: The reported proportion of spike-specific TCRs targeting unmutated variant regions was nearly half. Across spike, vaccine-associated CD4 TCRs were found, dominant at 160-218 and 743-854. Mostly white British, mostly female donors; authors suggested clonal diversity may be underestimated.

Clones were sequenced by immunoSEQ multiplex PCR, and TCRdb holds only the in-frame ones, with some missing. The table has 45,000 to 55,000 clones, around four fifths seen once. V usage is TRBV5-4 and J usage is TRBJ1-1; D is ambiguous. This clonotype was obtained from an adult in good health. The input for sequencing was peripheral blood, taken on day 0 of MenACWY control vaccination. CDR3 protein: CASSPQTNRNTEAFF. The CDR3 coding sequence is TGTGCCAGCAGCCCCCAGACCAACAGAAACACTGAAGCTTTCTTT.